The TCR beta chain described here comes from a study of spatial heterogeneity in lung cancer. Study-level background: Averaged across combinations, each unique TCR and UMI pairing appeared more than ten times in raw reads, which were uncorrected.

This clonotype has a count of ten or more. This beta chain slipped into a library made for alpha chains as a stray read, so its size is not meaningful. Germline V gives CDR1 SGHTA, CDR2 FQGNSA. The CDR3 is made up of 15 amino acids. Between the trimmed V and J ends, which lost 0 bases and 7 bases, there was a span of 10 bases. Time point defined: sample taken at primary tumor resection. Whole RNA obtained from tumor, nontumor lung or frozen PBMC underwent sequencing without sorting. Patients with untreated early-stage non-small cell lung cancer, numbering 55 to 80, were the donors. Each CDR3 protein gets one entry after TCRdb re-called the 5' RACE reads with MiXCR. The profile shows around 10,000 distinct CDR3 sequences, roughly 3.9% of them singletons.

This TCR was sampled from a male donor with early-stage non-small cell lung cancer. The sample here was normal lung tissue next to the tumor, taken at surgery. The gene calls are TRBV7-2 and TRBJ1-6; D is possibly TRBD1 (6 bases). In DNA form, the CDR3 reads TGTGCCAGCAGCTTAGCTGGCAGGGGAAATTCACCCCTCCACTTT. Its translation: CASSLAGRGNSPLHF.